This TCR beta chain was profiled in a study of T cells in Graves' hyperthyroidism and ophthalmopathy. This CDR3 contains 13 residues. V lost 6 bases to trimming and J lost 4 bases, with 15 bases between them. CDR1 SQVTM and CDR2 ANQGSEA come from the germline V gene. On this clonotype itself: The antigen remains undetermined.

Overall study results and limits: Most expanded thyroid clonotypes above 0.001 also appeared in blood.

RNA transcripts were the template for amplifying TCR beta CDR3 regions. The HTBI set primed first-round TCR CDR3 RT-PCR. TCRdb re-derived calls from the multiplex PCR reads in MiXCR, one entry per CDR3 protein. Among some 360,000 distinct CDR3 sequences, 14% were seen once, and the ten largest hold 11%. Hyperthyroidism was newly diagnosed in patients aged 18 to 65 (duration under 2 months). The sequencing sample was made of blood. This sequence was found in an older woman with Graves' hyperthyroidism. The genes are TRBV29-1 and TRBJ1-2; D remains ambiguous. The CDR3 protein is CSVGREGGYGYTF. The CDR3 coding sequence is TGCAGCGTGGGGAGAGAGGGAGGCTATGGCTACACCTTC.